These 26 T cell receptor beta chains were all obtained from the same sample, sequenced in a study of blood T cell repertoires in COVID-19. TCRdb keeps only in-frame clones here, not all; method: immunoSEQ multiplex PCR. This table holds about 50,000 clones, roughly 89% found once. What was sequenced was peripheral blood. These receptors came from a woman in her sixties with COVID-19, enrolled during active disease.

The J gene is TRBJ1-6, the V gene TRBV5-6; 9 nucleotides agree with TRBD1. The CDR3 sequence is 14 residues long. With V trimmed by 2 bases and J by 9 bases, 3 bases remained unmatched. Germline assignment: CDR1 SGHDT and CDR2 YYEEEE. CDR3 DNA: TGTGCCAGCAGCTTCGGACAGGGGATTTCACCCCTCCACTTT. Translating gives CASSFGQGISPLHF.

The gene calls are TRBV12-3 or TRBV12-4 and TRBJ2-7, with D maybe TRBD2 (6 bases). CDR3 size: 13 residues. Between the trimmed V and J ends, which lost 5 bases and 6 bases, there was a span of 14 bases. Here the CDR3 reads CASSPGLLGEQYF. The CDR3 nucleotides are TGTGCCAGCAGTCCGGGACTCCTCGGCGAGCAGTACTTC.

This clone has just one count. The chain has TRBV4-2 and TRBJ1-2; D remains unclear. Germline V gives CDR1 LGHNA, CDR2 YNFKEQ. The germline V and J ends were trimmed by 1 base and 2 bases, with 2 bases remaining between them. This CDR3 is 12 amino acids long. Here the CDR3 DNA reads TGTGCCAGCAGCCAAGCAAACTATGGCTACACCTTC. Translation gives CASSQANYGYTF.

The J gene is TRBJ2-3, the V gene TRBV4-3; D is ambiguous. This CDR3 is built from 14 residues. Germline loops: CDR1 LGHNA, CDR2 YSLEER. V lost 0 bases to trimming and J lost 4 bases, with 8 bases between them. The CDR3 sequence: CASSQDNTADTQYF. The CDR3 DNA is TGCGCCAGCAGCCAAGATAACACAGCAGATACGCAGTATTTT.

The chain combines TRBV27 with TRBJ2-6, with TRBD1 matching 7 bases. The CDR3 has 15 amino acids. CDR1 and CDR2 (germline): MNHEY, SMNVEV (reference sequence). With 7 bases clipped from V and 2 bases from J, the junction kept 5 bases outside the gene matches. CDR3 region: CASTSGTAGANVLTF. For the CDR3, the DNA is TGTGCCAGCACTTCCGGGACAGCTGGGGCCAACGTCCTGACTTTC.

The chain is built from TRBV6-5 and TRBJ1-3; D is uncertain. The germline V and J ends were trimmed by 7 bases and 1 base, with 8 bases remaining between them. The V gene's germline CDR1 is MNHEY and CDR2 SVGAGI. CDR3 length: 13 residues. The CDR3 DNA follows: TGTGCCAGCAAAGTACGGTCTGGAAACACCATATATTTT. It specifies CASKVRSGNTIYF.

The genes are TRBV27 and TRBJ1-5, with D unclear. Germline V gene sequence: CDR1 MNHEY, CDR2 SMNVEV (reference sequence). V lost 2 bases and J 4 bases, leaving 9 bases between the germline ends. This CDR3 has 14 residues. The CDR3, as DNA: TGTGCCAGCAGTTTAATGGCGGATAATCAGCCCCAGCATTTT. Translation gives CASSLMADNQPQHF.

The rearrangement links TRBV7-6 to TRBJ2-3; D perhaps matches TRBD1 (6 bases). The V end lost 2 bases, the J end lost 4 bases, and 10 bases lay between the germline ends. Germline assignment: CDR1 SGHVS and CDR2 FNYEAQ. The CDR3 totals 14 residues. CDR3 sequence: CASSLRGKSDTQYF. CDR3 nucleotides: TGTGCCAGCAGCTTAAGGGGGAAGTCAGATACGCAGTATTTT.

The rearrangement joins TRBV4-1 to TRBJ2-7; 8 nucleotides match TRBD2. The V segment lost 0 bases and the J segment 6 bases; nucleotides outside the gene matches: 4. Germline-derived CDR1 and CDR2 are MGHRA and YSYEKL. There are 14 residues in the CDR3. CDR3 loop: CASSQEPSGGEQYF. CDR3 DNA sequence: TGCGCCAGCAGCCAAGAACCGAGCGGGGGCGAGCAGTACTTC.

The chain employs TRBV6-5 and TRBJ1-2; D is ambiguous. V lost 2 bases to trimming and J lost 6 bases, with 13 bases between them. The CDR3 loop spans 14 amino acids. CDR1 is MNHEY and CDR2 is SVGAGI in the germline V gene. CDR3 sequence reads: CASSYRRAGDGYTF. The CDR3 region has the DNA TGTGCCAGCAGTTACCGTCGGGCGGGTGATGGCTACACCTTC.

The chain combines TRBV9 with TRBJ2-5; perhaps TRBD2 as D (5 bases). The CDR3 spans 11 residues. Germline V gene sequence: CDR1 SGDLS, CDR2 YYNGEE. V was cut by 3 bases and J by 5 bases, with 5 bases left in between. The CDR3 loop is CASSAGETQYF. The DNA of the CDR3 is TGTGCCAGCAGCGCGGGGGAGACCCAGTACTTC.

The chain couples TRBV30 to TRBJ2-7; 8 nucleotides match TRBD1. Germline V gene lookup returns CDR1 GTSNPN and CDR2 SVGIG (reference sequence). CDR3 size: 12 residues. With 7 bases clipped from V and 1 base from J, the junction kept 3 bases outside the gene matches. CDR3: CAFQGASYEQYF. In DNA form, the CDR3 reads TGTGCCTTCCAGGGGGCTTCCTACGAGCAGTACTTC.

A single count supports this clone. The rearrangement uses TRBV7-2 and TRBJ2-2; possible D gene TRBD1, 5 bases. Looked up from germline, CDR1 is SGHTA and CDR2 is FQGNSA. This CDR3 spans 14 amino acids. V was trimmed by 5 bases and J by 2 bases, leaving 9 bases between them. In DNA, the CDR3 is TGTGCCAGCAGCATCGACAGTAACACCGGGGAGCTGTTTTTT. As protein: CASSIDSNTGELFF.

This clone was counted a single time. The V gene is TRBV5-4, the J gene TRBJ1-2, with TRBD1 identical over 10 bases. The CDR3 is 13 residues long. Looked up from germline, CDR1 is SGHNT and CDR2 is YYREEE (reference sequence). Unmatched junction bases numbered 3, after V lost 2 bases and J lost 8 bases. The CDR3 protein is CASSFGTGEGYTF. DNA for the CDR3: TGTGCCAGCAGCTTCGGGACAGGGGAAGGCTACACCTTC. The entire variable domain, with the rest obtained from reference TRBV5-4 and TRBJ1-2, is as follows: ETGVTQSPTHLIKTRGQQVTLRCSSQSGHNTVSWYQQALGQGPQFIFQYYREEENGRGNFPPRFSGLQFPNYSSELNVNALELDDSALYLCASSFGTGEGYTFGSGTRLTVV.

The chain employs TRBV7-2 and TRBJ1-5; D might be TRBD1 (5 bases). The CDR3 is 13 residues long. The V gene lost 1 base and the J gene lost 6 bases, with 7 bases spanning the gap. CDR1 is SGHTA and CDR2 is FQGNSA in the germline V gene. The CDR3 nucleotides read TGTGCCAGCAGCTTAGGGAGGGGTCAGCCCCAGCATTTT. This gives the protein CASSLGRGQPQHF.

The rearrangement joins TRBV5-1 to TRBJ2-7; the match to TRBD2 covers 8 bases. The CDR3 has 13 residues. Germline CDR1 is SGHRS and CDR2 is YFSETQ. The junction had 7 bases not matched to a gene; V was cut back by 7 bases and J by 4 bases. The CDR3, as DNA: TGCGCCAGCCGGGTAAGCGGGAGTTACGAGCAGTACTTC. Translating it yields CASRVSGSYEQYF.

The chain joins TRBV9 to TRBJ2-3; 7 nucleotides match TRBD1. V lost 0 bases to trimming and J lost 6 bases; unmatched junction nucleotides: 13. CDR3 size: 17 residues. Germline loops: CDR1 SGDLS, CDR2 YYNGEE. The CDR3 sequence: CASSVGQGIQSSDTQYF. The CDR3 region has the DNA TGTGCCAGCAGCGTAGGACAGGGCATTCAATCCTCGGATACGCAGTATTTT.

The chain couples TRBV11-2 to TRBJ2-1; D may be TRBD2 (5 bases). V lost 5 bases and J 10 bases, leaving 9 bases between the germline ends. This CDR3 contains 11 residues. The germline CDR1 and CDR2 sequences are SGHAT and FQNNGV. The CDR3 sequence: CASSPRREQFF. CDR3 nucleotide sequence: TGTGCCAGCAGCCCTAGGAGGGAGCAGTTCTTC.

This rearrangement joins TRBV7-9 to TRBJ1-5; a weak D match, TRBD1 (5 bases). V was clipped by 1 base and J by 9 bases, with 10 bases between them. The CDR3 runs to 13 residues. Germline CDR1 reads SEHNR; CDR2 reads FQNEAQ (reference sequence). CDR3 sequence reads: CASSLGGEWPQHF. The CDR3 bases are TGTGCCAGCAGCTTAGGGGGGGAATGGCCCCAGCATTTT. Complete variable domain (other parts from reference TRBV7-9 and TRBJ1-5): DTGVSQNPRHKITKRGQNVTFRCDPISEHNRLYWYRQTLGQGPEFLTYFQNEAQLEKSRLLSDRFSAERPKGSFSTLEIQRTEQGDSAMYLCASSLGGEWPQHFGDGTRLSIL.

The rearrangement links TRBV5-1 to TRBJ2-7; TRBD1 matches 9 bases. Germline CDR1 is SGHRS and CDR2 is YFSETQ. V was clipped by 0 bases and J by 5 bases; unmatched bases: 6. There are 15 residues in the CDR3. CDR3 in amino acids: CASSLENRGLNEQYF. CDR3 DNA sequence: TGCGCCAGCAGCTTGGAAAACAGGGGGCTAAACGAGCAGTACTTC. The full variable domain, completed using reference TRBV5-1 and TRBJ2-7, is KAGVTQTPRYLIKTRGQQVTLSCSPISGHRSVSWYQQTPGQGLQFLFEYFSETQRNKGNFPGRFSGRQFSNSRSEMNVSTLELGDSALYLCASSLENRGLNEQYFGPGTRLTVT.

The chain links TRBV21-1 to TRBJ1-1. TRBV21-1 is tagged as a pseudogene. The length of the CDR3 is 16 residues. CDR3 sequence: CASSKCGAPGNTEAFF. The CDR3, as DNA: TGTGCCAGCAGCAAATGCGGGGCACCGGGGAACACTGAAGCTTTCTTT.

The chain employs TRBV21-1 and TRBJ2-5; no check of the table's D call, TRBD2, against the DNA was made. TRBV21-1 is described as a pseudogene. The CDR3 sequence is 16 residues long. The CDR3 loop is CASNFGTSGGWETQYF. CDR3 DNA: TGTGCCAGCAATTTTGGGACTAGCGGTGGTTGGGAGACCCAGTACTTC.

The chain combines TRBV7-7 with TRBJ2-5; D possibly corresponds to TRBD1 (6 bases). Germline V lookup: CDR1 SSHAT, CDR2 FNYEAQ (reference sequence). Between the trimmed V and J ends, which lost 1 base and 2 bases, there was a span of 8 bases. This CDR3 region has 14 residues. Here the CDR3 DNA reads TGTGCCAGCAGCTTAGGCGGACAGCAAGAGACCCAGTACTTC. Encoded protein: CASSLGGQQETQYF.

Written as DNA, the CDR3 is TGTGCCAGCAGTTTATGGCAGGCCGCGAGCAATCAGCCCCAGCATTTT. It specifies CASSLWQAASNQPQHF. V is TRBV27 and J is TRBJ1-5, with no clear D. This CDR3 contains 16 residues. Between the trimmed V and J ends, which lost 1 base and 1 base, there was a span of 11 bases. CDR1 and CDR2 from the germline V gene are MNHEY and SMNVEV (reference sequence).

The CDR3 nucleotides are TGTGCCAGCTCAAAGCGGGAGGGCCGTACACACACCGGGGAGCTGTTTTTT. It encodes CASSKREGRTHTGELFF. The chain is built from TRBV18 and TRBJ2-2, with 10 bases identical to TRBD2. The CDR3 has 17 amino acids. The V segment lost 5 bases and the J segment 3 bases; nucleotides outside the gene matches: 9. CDR1 and CDR2 (germline): KGHSH, LQKENI.

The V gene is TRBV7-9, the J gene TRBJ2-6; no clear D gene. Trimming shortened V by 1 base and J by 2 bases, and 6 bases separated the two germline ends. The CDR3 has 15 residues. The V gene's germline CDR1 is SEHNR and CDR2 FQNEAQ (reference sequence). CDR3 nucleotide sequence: TGTGCCAGCAGCTTAGGTGGCCCTGGGGCCAACGTCCTGACTTTC. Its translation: CASSLGGPGANVLTF. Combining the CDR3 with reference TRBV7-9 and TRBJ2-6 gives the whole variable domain DTGVSQNPRHKITKRGQNVTFRCDPISEHNRLYWYRQTLGQGPEFLTYFQNEAQLEKSRLLSDRFSAERPKGSFSTLEIQRTEQGDSAMYLCASSLGGPGANVLTFGAGSRLTVL.